The 15 T cell receptor beta chains reported below all come from one sample, sequenced in a study of shared clonotypes between healthy human individuals. Here immunoSEQ multiplex PCR was the method, and the copy in TCRdb shows in-frame clones only, minus some. This table has over 1.4 million clones, roughly 97% appearing once. Sequenced material: naive CD4+ T cells sorted from blood. Subset noted: CD45RA+ positively selected. These receptors came from a man aged 30 to 45 in good health.

V gene TRBV7-8 combines with J gene TRBJ2-2; 9 bases align to TRBD2. Losses at the gene ends were 5 bases for V and 7 bases for J; bases not matched to a gene: 8. This CDR3 is 15 amino acids long. CDR1 SGHVS and CDR2 FQNEAQ come from the germline V gene. The CDR3 loop reads CASSPGLAIIGELFF. In DNA form, the CDR3 reads TGTGCCAGCAGCCCGGGACTAGCAATCATCGGGGAGCTGTTTTTT.

The chain recombines TRBV21-1 with TRBJ2-7; the table's D gene call, TRBD2, was not cross checked with the DNA. TRBV21-1 is a listed pseudogene. The CDR3 consists of 20 residues. CDR3 residues: CASSKRLGGPKSKVPYEQYF. In nucleotides, the CDR3 is TGTGCCAGCAGCAAAAGATTGGGGGGACCTAAGTCAAAGGTCCCCTACGAGCAGTACTTC.

V and J are TRBV5-1 and TRBJ2-7; D is uncertain. Germline CDR1 and CDR2: SGHRS and YFSETQ. V gave up 0 bases and J gave up 3 bases, with 13 bases separating them. There are 15 residues in the CDR3. CDR3 amino acids: CASSLALPGFYEQYF. CDR3 sequence (DNA): TGCGCCAGCAGCTTGGCCCTCCCAGGCTTCTACGAGCAGTACTTC.

The rearrangement uses TRBV4-3 and TRBJ1-2; D might be TRBD1 (5 bases). CDR1 and CDR2 (germline): LGHNA, YSLEER. Trimming took off 2 bases at V and 6 bases at J, with 16 bases between the two ends. This CDR3 spans 15 amino acids. CDR3 sequence: CASSQRAGGGDGYTF. The CDR3 coding sequence is TGCGCCAGCAGCCAAAGGGCAGGCGGGGGTGATGGCTACACCTTC.

The V gene is TRBV5-5, the J gene TRBJ1-2; perhaps TRBD1 as D (6 bases). The CDR3 is 14 residues long. Germline values: CDR1 SGHKS, CDR2 YYEKEE (reference sequence). The ends were cut back, 4 bases at V and 5 bases at J, with 15 bases in the middle. CDR3 nucleotides: TGTGCCAGCAGCCCGCCGGGGGCGGGTTATGGCTACACCTTC. Translation: CASSPPGAGYGYTF. The entire variable domain, with the rest obtained from reference TRBV5-5 and TRBJ1-2, is as follows: DAGVTQSPTHLIKTRGQQVTLRCSPISGHKSVSWYQQVLGQGPQFIFQYYEKEERGRGNFPDRFSARQFPNYSSELNVNALLLGDSALYLCASSPPGAGYGYTFGSGTRLTVV.

This clone has only one observation. The V gene is TRBV5-6, the J gene TRBJ2-7, with 10 bases aligning to TRBD1. This CDR3 has 16 residues. The V and J ends lost 1 base and 5 bases, in that order; junction bases with no gene match: 9. Per germline, CDR1 SGHDT and CDR2 YYEEEE. The CDR3 bases are TGTGCCAGCAGCTTGAGTAAGGACAGGGGGTGGGACGAGCAGTACTTC. Its protein is CASSLSKDRGWDEQYF.

The V gene is TRBV28, the J gene TRBJ2-5; D is ambiguous. Deletions cut 3 bases from V and 5 bases from J, with 10 bases between. Germline CDR1 is MDHEN and CDR2 is SYDVKM. The CDR3 extends over 13 amino acids. CDR3 nucleotides: TGTGCCAGCAGTTTGAGTAGACGGGAGACCCAGTACTTC. It codes for CASSLSRRETQYF.

The V call is TRBV18, the J call TRBJ1-2; D is ambiguous. CDR3 length: 14 residues. The V and J ends lost 1 base and 4 bases respectively, with 10 bases between them. Germline V gene data show CDR1 as KGHSH and CDR2 as LQKENI. The DNA of the CDR3 is TGTGCCAGCTCACCACGCGAACGGATCTATGGCTACACCTTC. Its translation is CASSPRERIYGYTF.

The chain recombines TRBV9 with TRBJ2-2; TRBD1 or TRBD2 may be the D gene (5 bases each). Germline CDR1 is SGDLS and CDR2 is YYNGEE. The CDR3 sequence is 14 residues long. Trimming shortened V by 2 bases and J by 3 bases, and 8 bases separated the two germline ends. CDR3: CASSVGPDTGELFF. The CDR3 DNA reads as TGTGCCAGCAGCGTGGGACCAGACACCGGGGAGCTGTTTTTT. The full variable domain, in which reference TRBV9 and TRBJ2-2 provide the parts outside the CDR3, is DSGVTQTPKHLITATGQRVTLRCSPRSGDLSVYWYQQSLDQGLQFLIQYYNGEERAKGNILERFSAQQFPDLHSELNLSSLELGDSALYFCASSVGPDTGELFFGEGSRLTVL.

CDR3 amino acids: CASSLAGGYSYEQYF. The CDR3 bases are TGCGCCAGCAGCTTGGCGGGGGGGTACTCCTACGAGCAGTACTTC. The V call is TRBV5-1, the J call TRBJ2-7; 8 bases agree with TRBD2. The CDR3 runs 15 residues. In germline, CDR1 is SGHRS, CDR2 YFSETQ. J gave up 0 bases and V 0 bases, and 2 bases lay outside the gene matches.

The chain couples TRBV18 to TRBJ1-1, with D unresolved. CDR3 length: 16 amino acids. V was cut by 3 bases and J by 6 bases, with 20 bases left in between. CDR1 is KGHSH, CDR2 LQKENI, per germline. In DNA form, the CDR3 reads TGTGCCAGCTCACCTACTCAAGTTACCGTCCAAGCTGAAGCTTTCTTT. This encodes CASSPTQVTVQAEAFF.

This chain uses TRBV28 with TRBJ1-2, with a tentative D call TRBD1 (6 bases). Per the germline V gene, CDR1 is MDHEN and CDR2 is SYDVKM. The CDR3 totals 14 residues. V lost 1 base and J lost 6, with 12 bases in between. CDR3: CASSLSGGYDGYTF. The DNA for the CDR3 is TGTGCCAGCAGTTTATCGGGGGGCTACGATGGCTACACCTTC.

The CDR3 protein is CASKRDSPIYGYTF. The CDR3 nucleotides are TGTGCCAGCAAGCGGGACAGCCCTATCTATGGCTACACCTTC. The rearrangement joins TRBV2 to TRBJ1-2; 7 bases map to TRBD1. The V segment lost 7 bases and the J segment 4 bases; nucleotides outside the gene matches: 9. The germline gives CDR1 SNHLY, CDR2 FYNNEI. The CDR3 sequence is 14 residues long.

The genes are TRBV7-2 and TRBJ1-4; no clear D. Looked up from germline, CDR1 is SGHTA and CDR2 is FQGNSA. V was trimmed by 6 bases and J by 6 bases, leaving 11 bases between them. The CDR3 totals 13 residues. Here the CDR3 DNA reads TGTGCCAGCAGAGTAGCCCCATATGAAAAACTGTTTTTT. As protein: CASRVAPYEKLFF.

V gene TRBV5-1 combines with J gene TRBJ2-2; possible D gene TRBD2, 6 bases. CDR3 length equals 16 residues. CDR1 and CDR2 from the germline V gene are SGHRS and YFSETQ. V lost 3 bases and J lost 7, with 19 bases in between. The CDR3 is CASSSFVGRGIGELFF. The CDR3 bases are TGCGCCAGCAGCTCCTTTGTGGGACGCGGGATCGGGGAGCTGTTTTTT.